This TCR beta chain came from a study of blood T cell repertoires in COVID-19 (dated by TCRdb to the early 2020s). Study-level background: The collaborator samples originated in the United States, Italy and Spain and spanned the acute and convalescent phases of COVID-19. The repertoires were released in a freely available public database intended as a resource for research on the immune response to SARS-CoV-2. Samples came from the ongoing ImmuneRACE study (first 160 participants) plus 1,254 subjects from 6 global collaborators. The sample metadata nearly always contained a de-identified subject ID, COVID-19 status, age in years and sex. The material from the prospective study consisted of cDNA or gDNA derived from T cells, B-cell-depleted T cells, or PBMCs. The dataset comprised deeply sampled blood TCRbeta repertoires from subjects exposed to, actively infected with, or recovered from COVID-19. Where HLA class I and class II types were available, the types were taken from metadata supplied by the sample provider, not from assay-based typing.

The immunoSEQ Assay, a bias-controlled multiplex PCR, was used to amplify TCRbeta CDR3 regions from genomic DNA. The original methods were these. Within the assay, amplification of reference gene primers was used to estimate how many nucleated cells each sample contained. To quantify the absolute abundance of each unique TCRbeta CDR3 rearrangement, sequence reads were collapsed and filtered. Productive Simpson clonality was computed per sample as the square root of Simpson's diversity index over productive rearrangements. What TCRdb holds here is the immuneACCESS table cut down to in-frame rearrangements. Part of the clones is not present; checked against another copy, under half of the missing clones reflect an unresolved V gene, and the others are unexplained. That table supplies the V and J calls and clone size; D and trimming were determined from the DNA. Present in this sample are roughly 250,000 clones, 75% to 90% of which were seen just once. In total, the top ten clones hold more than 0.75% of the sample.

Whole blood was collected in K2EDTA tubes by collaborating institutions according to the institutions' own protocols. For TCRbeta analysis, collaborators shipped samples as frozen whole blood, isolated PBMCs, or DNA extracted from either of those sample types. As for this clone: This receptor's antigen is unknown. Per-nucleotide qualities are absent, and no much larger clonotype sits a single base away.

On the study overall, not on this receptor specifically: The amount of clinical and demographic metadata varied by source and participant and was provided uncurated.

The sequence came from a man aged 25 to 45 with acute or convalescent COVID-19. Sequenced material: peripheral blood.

CDR3 reads: CASSEVGGQGGYTF. The DNA is TGTGCCAGCAGTGAAGTTGGGGGACAGGGTGGCTACACCTTC. The V gene is TRBV6-1 and the J gene is TRBJ1-2; 9 bases in between match TRBD1. The germline V gene gives CDR1 as MNHNS and CDR2 as SASEGT. There are 14 amino acids in the CDR3, from cysteine to phenylalanine inclusive. Only the CDR3 DNA stays, 42 bases, in frame from base 1. Trimming removed 1 base from V and 7 bases from J; the gene matches leave 4 bases unexplained.